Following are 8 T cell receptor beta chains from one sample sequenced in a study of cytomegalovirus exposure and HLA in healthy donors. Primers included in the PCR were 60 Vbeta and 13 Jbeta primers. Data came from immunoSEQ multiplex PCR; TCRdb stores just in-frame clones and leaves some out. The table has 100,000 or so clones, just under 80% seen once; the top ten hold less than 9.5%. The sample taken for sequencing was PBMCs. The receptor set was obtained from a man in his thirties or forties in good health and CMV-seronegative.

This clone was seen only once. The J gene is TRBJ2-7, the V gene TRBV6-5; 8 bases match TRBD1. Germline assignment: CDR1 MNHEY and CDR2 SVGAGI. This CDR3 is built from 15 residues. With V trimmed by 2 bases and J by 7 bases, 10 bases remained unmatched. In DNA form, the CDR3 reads TGTGCCAGCAGTTACGGCGGACAGGGCGGTGGGGAGCAGTACTTC. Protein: CASSYGGQGGGEQYF.

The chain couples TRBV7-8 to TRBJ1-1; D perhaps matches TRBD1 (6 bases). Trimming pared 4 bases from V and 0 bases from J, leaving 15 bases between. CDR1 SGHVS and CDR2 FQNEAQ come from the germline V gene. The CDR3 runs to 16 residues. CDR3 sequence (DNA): TGTGCCAGCAGCTCCCAGAGGACAGATCTGAACACTGAAGCTTTCTTT. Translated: CASSSQRTDLNTEAFF.

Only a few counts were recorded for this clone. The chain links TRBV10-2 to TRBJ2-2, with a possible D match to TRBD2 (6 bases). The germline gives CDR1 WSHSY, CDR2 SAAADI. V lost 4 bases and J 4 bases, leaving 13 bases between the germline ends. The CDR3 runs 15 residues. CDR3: CASSVTRSGTGELFF. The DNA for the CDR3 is TGCGCCAGCAGTGTGACTAGGTCGGGCACCGGGGAGCTGTTTTTT.

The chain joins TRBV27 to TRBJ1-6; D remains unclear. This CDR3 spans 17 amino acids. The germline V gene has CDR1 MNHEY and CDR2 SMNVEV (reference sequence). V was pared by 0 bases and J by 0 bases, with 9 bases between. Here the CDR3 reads CASSLSNPSSYNSPLHF. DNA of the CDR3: TGTGCCAGCAGTTTATCGAATCCGAGCTCCTATAATTCACCCCTCCACTTT.

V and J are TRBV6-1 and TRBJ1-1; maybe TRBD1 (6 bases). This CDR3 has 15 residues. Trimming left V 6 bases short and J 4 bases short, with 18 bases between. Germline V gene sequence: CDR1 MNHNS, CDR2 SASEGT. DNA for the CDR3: TGTGCCAGCAGCCCTATCGGGGAGGGGGGCACTGAAGCTTTCTTT. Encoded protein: CASSPIGEGGTEAFF.

The CDR3 here is CASSSRGTGNQPQHF. CDR3 DNA: TGTGCCAGCAGCTCAAGGGGGACGGGCAATCAGCCCCAGCATTTT. The chain combines TRBV7-2 with TRBJ1-5; TRBD1 might be the D (6 bases). The CDR3 runs 15 residues. Germline V gene data show CDR1 as SGHTA and CDR2 as FQGNSA. V shed 4 bases and J shed 2 bases, with 12 bases lying between them.

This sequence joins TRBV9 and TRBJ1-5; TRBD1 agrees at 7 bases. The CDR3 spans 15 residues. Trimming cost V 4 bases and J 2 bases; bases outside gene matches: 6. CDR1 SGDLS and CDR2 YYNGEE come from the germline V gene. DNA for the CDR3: TGTGCCAGCAGCCCAGGGGGATTTGGCAATCAGCCCCAGCATTTT. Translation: CASSPGGFGNQPQHF. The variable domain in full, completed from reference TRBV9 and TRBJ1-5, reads DSGVTQTPKHLITATGQRVTLRCSPRSGDLSVYWYQQSLDQGLQFLIQYYNGEERAKGNILERFSAQQFPDLHSELNLSSLELGDSALYFCASSPGGFGNQPQHFGDGTRLSIL.

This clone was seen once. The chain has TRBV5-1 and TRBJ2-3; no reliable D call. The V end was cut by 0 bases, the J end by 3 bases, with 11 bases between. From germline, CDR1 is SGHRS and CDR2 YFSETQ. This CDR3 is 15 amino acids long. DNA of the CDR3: TGCGCCAGCAGCTTGGTTGCGGAATCGACAGATACGCAGTATTTT. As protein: CASSLVAESTDTQYF.